The T cell receptor (beta chain) described here comes from a study of blood T cell repertoires in COVID-19 (dated by TCRdb to about 2020). Background for the entire study: Collaborator samples came from the United States, Italy and Spain and covered acute and convalescent phases of COVID-19. The prospective study material was composed of cDNA or gDNA derived from T cells, B-cell-depleted T cells, or PBMCs. Where available, HLA class I and class II types were obtained from metadata supplied by the sample provider rather than from assay-based typing. Nearly every sample came with metadata listing a de-identified subject ID, COVID-19 status, age in years and sex. The repertoires were made available in a free public database intended to serve as a resource for research on the immune response to SARS-CoV-2. Deeply sampled blood TCRbeta repertoires from subjects exposed to, actively infected with, or recovered from COVID-19 were included in the dataset. Samples were obtained from the ongoing ImmuneRACE study (first 160 participants) and from 1,254 subjects provided by 6 global collaborators. Results and caveats for the whole study, not just this receptor: The amount of clinical and demographic metadata varied by source and participant and was provided uncurated.

In Seattle, one collaborating source enrolled patients while the infection was active and tracked those patients longitudinally over the course of disease. The collaborating institutions used their own protocols to collect whole blood in K2EDTA tubes. Collaborator samples were shipped for TCRbeta analysis as frozen whole blood, isolated PBMCs, or DNA extracted from either sample type. TCRbeta CDR3 regions were amplified from genomic DNA by means of the immunoSEQ Assay, a bias-controlled multiplex PCR. The published analysis was carried out like this. Nucleated cell counts per sample were estimated from amplification of reference gene primers within the assay. To quantify the absolute abundance of each unique TCRbeta CDR3 rearrangement, sequence reads were collapsed and filtered. For each sample, productive Simpson clonality was calculated as the square root of Simpson's diversity index over productive rearrangements. The source is immuneACCESS, and TCRdb retained only in-frame sequences with V and J called. Part of the clones is not carried over; for the studies checked, unresolved V genes explain less than half of this, and the remainder is unexplained. V and J calls plus clone size are reproduced from that table; the DNA served to infer D and trimming. This sample gives 200,000 or so clones in total; roughly 80% of them show up just once. Roughly 0.91% of the sample is taken by the ten largest.

In the case of this clone: This clone's antigen is unknown. No clone much larger than this one lies a single base away; base qualities are absent.

The CDR3 starts with the cysteine, ends with the phenylalanine, and has 17 residues. The sequence is cut down to CDR3 DNA, 51 bases in frame from base 1. The germline V and J ends show losses of 4 bases and 0 bases respectively, and no gene match explains 8 bases of the junction. The CDR1 and CDR2 encoded by the germline V gene (reference sequence) are LNHNV and YYDKDF. This receptor was taken from a man aged 55 to 70 with COVID-19, enrolled during active disease. The material sequenced was peripheral blood. Recombination linked TRBV15 to TRBJ2-5, with 10 bases matching TRBD2. The DNA sequence is as follows: TGTGCCACCAGCAAGGGGAGACTAGCGGGTAACCAAGAGACCCAGTACTTC. This yields the protein CATSKGRLAGNQETQYF.